This paragraph covers one T cell receptor (beta chain) sequence. Its specificity is unknown. During the collection period, no donor immune events like infections were recorded. Libraries were prepared by immunoSEQ multiplex PCR; TCRdb keeps only in-frame clonotypes and omits some of them. The profile shows 45,000 to 65,000 clones, approximately 86% of them singletons. This entry comes from a study of identifying expanded T cells in peripheral blood. The study, taken as a whole, reports: Variance in clone template counts between approximately 2-week samples significantly increased with total template count across all healthy donors. Differentially abundant clones: around 1.2 between replicates, approximately 16 at around 14 days, less than 20 at four.

CDR3 length: 16 amino acids. Germline V gives CDR1 SGHNT, CDR2 YYREEE (reference sequence). V shed 0 bases and J shed 0 bases, with 13 bases lying between them. The source material was blood. This rearrangement joins TRBV5-4 to TRBJ2-7, with no clear D. The clonotype was recovered from a person aged 18 to 75 in good health. CDR3 bases: TGTGCCAGCAGCTTGGAGCTGCATTCCTCCTCCTACGAGCAGTACTTC. It specifies CASSLELHSSSYEQYF.